This TCR beta chain is from a study of blood T cell repertoires in COVID-19. CDR3 length: 18 residues. The trim removed 1 base at V and 2 bases at J, leaving 10 bases unmatched. Germline V gene data show CDR1 as LNHNV and CDR2 as YYDKDF (reference sequence). Authors' data handling: Nucleated cell number was recorded as an estimate derived from reference gene primer amplification. Only in-frame clones appear in the TCRdb table, and some are missing; sequencing was by immunoSEQ multiplex PCR. V and J calls and clone size are as listed in that table; D and trimming were resolved from the DNA. The sample comprises about 160,000 clones, about nine tenths of which are singletons, and roughly 4.8% rests with the top ten.

The TCR sequence derives from a man aged 25-45 years with COVID-19, enrolled during active disease. This sequence joins TRBV15 and TRBJ2-3; 9 nucleotides agree with TRBD1. The sample taken for sequencing was peripheral blood. CDR3 coding DNA: TGTGCCACCAGCAGAGTAAGATCCGGGACAGGGCTCACAGATACGCAGTATTTT. Translated, it gives CATSRVRSGTGLTDTQYF.